This T cell receptor beta chain was obtained from a study of blood T cell repertoires in COVID-19 (dated by TCRdb to about 2020). At the level of the whole study: Collaborator samples came from the United States, Italy and Spain and covered acute and convalescent phases of COVID-19. Subjects who had been exposed to COVID-19, were actively infected with it, or had recovered from it provided the deeply sampled blood TCRbeta repertoires that made up the dataset. Where HLA class I and class II types were available, the types were taken from metadata supplied by the sample provider, not from assay-based typing. The sample metadata nearly always contained a de-identified subject ID, COVID-19 status, age in years and sex. The material from the prospective study consisted of cDNA or gDNA derived from T cells, B-cell-depleted T cells, or PBMCs. A freely available public database, intended as a resource for researchers studying the immune response to SARS-CoV-2, is where the repertoires were released. The samples were drawn from the first 160 participants of the ongoing ImmuneRACE study and from 1,200 or so subjects provided by 6 global collaborators. General study outcomes and caveats: The quantity of clinical and demographic metadata differed by source and by participant and was supplied without curation.

Participants in the prospective study were aged roughly 18 to 100 years, lived in about two dozen United States geographic areas, and enrolled through a virtual design. Cohort assignment in the prospective study relied on participant-reported clinical history from a screening survey and a study questionnaire. Recovered participants in ImmuneRACE Cohort 3 were defined by two consecutive negative NP/OP PCR tests, clearance by a healthcare professional, or resolution of symptoms. In the prospective study, mobile phlebotomists collected whole blood, serum and a nasopharyngeal or oropharyngeal swab from each participant. Over a roughly two-month period, participants in the prospective study had the option of providing additional blood draws and questionnaires. Before DNA extraction, blood samples from the prospective study were shipped at room temperature or frozen. CDR1 and CDR2, looked up from the germline V gene, are SGHRS and YFSETQ. The CDR3 spans 15 residues, from the cysteine through the phenylalanine. The kept DNA is CDR3 alone, 45 bases in frame from the first base. The germline V end is reduced by 0 bases and the J end by 5 bases; junction bases left unmatched: 7.

TCRbeta CDR3 regions were amplified from genomic DNA using the immunoSEQ Assay, a bias-controlled multiplex PCR. As for the authors' bioinformatics: Within the assay, amplification of reference gene primers was used to estimate how many nucleated cells each sample contained. Sequence reads were collapsed and filtered to measure the absolute abundance of every unique TCRbeta CDR3 rearrangement. For each sample, productive Simpson clonality was calculated by taking the square root of Simpson's diversity index across productive rearrangements. TCRdb holds this immuneACCESS table with in-frame rearrangements only. Some clones are missing; in checked studies, unresolved V genes explain under half, and the rest has no known cause. V and J calls and clone size are those listed in that table; D and trimming were worked out from the DNA. The sample table contains approximately 220,000 clones; only one count was recorded for around 85% of them. About 17% of the sample rests with the top ten.

Note on this clone: No cognate antigen has been identified for it. Per-nucleotide qualities are absent, and no much larger clonotype sits a single base away.

This receptor was taken from a man aged 40-50 years who had recovered from COVID-19. The V gene is TRBV5-1 and the J gene is TRBJ1-1, and 7 bases in between align with TRBD1. The sample was PBMCs or T cells enriched from blood (not recorded which). The CDR3 protein: CASSLDANRGTEAFF. The DNA sequence follows: TGCGCCAGCAGCTTGGACGCTAACAGGGGAACTGAAGCTTTCTTT.